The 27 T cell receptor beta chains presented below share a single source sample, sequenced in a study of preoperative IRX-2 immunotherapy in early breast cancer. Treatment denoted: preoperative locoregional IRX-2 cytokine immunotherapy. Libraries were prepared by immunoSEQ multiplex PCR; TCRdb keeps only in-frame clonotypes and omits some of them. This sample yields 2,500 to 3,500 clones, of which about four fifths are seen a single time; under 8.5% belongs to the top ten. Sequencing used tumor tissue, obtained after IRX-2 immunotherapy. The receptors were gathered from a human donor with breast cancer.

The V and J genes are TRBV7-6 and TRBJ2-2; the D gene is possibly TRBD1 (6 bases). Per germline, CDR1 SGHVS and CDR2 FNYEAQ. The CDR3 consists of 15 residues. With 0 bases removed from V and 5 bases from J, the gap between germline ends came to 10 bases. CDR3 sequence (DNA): TGTGCCAGCAGCTTAGCCAGTAGGGGGACCGGGGAGCTGTTTTTT. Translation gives CASSLASRGTGELFF.

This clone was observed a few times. The DNA of the CDR3 is TGCAGCGTATCTAGCGGGGAGGACAATGAGCAGTTCTTC. Residues: CSVSSGEDNEQFF. This chain uses TRBV29-1 with TRBJ2-1; 9 nucleotides align to TRBD2. Germline assignment: CDR1 SQVTM and CDR2 ANQGSEA. The CDR3 consists of 13 residues. The V and J ends lost 6 bases and 5 bases, in that order; junction bases with no gene match: 5.

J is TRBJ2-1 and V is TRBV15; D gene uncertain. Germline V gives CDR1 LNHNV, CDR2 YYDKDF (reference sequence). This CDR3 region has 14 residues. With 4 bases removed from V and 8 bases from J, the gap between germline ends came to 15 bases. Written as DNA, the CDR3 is TGTGCCACCAGCACCGCCGGGTGGGTCGATGAGCAGTTCTTC. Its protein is CATSTAGWVDEQFF.

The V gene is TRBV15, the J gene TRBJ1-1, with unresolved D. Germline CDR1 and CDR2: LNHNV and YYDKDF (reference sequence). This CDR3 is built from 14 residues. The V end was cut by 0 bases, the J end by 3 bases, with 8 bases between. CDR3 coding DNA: TGTGCCACCAGCAGAGATCTGGGGTACACTGAAGCTTTCTTT. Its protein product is CATSRDLGYTEAFF.

CDR3 loop: CASSPRTGNEQFF. In nucleotides, the CDR3 is TGTGCCAGCTCACCAAGAACAGGCAATGAGCAGTTCTTC. The chain combines TRBV18 with TRBJ2-1, with D possibly TRBD1 on 5 matching bases. V was clipped by 2 bases and J by 6 bases, with 8 bases between them. Germline V gene lookup returns CDR1 KGHSH and CDR2 LQKENI. The CDR3 contains 13 residues.

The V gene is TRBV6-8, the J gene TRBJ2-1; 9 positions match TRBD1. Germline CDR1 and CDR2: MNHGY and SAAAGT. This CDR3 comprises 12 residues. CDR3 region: CAISTGGAEQFF. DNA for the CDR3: TGTGCTATTTCCACAGGGGGCGCTGAGCAGTTCTTC.

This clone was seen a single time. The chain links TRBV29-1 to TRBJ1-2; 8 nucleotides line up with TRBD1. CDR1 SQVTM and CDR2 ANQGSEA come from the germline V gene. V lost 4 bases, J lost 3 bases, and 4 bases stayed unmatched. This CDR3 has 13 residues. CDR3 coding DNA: TGCAGCGTTGGGCCGACAGGGGACTATGGCTACACCTTC. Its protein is CSVGPTGDYGYTF.

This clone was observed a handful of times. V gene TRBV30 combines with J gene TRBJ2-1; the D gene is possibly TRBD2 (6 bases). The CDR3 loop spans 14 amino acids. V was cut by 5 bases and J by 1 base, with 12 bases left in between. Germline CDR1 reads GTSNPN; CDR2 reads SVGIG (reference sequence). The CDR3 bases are TGTGCCTGGGGGCCGGGGAGGTCCTACAATGAGCAGTTCTTC. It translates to CAWGPGRSYNEQFF. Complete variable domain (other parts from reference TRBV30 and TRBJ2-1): SQTIHQWPATLVQPVGSPLSLECTVEGTSNPNLYWYRQAAGRGLQLLFYSVGIGQISSEVPQNLSASRPQDRQFILSSKKLLLSDSGFYLCAWGPGRSYNEQFFGPGTRLTVL.

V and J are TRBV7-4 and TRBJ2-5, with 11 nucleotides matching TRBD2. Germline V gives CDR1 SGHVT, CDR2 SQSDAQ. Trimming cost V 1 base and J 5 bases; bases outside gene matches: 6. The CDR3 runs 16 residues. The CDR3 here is CASSLGVAGGLETQYF. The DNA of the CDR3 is TGTGCCAGCAGCTTAGGGGTAGCGGGAGGGTTGGAGACCCAGTACTTC.

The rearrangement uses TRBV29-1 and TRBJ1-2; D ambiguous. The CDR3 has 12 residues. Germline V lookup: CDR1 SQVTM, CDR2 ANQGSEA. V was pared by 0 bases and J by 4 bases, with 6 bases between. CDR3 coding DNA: TGCAGCGTTGAAGACCCCTTCTATGGCTACACCTTC. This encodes CSVEDPFYGYTF.

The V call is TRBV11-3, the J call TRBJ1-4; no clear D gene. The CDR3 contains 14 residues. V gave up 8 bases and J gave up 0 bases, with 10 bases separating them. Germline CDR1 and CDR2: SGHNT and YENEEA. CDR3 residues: CASSQIATNEKLFF. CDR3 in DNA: TGTGCCAGCTCCCAAATTGCAACTAATGAAAAACTGTTTTTT.

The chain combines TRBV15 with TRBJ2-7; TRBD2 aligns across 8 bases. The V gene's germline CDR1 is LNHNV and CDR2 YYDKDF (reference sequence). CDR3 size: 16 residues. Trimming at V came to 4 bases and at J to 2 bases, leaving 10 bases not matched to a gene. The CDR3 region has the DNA TGTGCCACCAGCACCACCGGGGGGGGGTCGACCTACGAGCAGTACTTC. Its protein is CATSTTGGGSTYEQYF.

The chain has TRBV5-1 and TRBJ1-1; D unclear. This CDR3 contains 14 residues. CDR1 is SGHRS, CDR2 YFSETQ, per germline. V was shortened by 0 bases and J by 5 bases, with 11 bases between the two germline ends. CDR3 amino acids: CASSLGGVRTEAFF. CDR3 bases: TGCGCCAGCAGCTTGGGTGGGGTTAGGACTGAAGCTTTCTTT.

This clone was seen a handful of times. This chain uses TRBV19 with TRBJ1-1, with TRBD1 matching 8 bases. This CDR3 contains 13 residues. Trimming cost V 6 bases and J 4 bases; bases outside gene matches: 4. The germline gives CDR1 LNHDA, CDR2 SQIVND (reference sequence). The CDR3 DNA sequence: TGTGCCAGTAGAAGGACAGGGCGCACTGAAGCTTTCTTT. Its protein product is CASRRTGRTEAFF.

The CDR3 DNA reads TGTGCCAGCATCCGGGACCCCATGGCTGGGGAGCTGTTTTTT. Residues: CASIRDPMAGELFF. This sequence joins TRBV6-8 and TRBJ2-2, with D possibly being TRBD1 or TRBD2 (5 bases each). This CDR3 is 14 amino acids long. CDR1 is MNHGY, CDR2 SAAAGT, per germline. Trimming removed 7 bases at V and 8 bases at J, with 17 bases between.

The CDR3 protein is CASSATSGTTNTQYF. In DNA, the CDR3 is TGTGCCAGCAGCGCGACTAGCGGGACCACGAATACGCAGTATTTT. The gene calls are TRBV11-3 and TRBJ2-3; 11 nucleotides match TRBD2. Looked up from germline, CDR1 is SGHNT and CDR2 is YENEEA. The length of the CDR3 is 15 residues. Germline trimming cut 5 bases from V and 7 bases from J; bases unmatched to any gene: 8.

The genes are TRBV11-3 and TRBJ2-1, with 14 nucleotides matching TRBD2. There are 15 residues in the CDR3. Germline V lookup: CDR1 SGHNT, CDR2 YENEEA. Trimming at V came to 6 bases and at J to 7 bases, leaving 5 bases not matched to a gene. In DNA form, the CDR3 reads TGTGCCAGCAGGAGGGGGACTAGCGGGAGTAATGAGCAGTTCTTC. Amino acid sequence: CASRRGTSGSNEQFF.

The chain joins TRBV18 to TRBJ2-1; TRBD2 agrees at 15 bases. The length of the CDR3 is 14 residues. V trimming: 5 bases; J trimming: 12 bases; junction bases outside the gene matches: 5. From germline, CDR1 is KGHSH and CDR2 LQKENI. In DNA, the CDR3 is TGTGCCAGCTCAGCGGGACTAGCGGGAGGTCGGCAGTTCTTC. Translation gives CASSAGLAGGRQFF.

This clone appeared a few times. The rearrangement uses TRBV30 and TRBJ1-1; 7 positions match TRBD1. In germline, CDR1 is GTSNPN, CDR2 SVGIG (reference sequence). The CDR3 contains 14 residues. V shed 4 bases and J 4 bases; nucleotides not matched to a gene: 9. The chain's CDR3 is CAWNLGQVLTEAFF. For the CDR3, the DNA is TGTGCCTGGAACCTCGGACAGGTACTCACTGAAGCTTTCTTT. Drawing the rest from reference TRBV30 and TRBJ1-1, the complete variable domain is SQTIHQWPATLVQPVGSPLSLECTVEGTSNPNLYWYRQAAGRGLQLLFYSVGIGQISSEVPQNLSASRPQDRQFILSSKKLLLSDSGFYLCAWNLGQVLTEAFFGQGTRLTVV.

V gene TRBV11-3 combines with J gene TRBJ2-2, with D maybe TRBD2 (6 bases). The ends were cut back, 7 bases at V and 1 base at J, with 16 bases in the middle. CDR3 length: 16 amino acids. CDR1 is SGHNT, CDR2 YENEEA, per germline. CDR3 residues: CASTHRRVENTGELFF. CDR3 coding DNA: TGTGCCAGCACCCACAGGAGGGTCGAGAACACCGGGGAGCTGTTTTTT.

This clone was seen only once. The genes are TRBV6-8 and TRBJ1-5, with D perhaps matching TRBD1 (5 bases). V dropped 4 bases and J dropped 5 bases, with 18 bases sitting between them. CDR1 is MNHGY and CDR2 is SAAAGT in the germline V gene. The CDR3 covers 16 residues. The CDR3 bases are TGTGCCAGCAGTTCCCTGGTCCCCCAGGGCGATCAGCCCCAGCATTTT. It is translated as CASSSLVPQGDQPQHF.

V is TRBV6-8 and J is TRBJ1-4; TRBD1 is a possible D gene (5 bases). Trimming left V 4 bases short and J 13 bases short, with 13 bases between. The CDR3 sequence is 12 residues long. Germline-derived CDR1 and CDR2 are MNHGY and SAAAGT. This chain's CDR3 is CASSLRGLRLFF. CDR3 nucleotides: TGTGCCAGCAGTTTAAGGGGTTTGCGACTGTTTTTT.

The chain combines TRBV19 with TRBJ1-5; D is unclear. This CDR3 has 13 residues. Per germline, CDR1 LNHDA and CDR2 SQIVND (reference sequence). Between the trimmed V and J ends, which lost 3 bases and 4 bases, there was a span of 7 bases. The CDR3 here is CASSMGGNQPQHF. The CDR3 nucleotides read TGTGCCAGTAGTATGGGAGGTAATCAGCCCCAGCATTTT.

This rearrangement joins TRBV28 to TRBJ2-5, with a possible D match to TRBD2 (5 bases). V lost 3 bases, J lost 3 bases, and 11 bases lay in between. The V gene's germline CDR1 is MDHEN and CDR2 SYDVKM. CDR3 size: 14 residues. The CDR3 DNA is TGTGCCAGCAGTTTCATCGAGGGAGAAGAGACCCAGTACTTC. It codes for CASSFIEGEETQYF. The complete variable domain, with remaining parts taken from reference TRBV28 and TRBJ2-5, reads DVKVTQSSRYLVKRTGEKVFLECVQDMDHENMFWYRQDPGLGLRLIYFSYDVKMKEKGDIPEGYSVSREKKERFSLILESASTNQTSMYLCASSFIEGEETQYFGPGTRLLVL.

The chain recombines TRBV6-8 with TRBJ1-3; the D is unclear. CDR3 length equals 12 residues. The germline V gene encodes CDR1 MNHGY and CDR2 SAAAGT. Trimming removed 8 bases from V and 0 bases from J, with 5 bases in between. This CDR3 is CASLSSGNTIYF. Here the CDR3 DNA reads TGTGCCAGCTTGAGCTCTGGAAACACCATATATTTT.

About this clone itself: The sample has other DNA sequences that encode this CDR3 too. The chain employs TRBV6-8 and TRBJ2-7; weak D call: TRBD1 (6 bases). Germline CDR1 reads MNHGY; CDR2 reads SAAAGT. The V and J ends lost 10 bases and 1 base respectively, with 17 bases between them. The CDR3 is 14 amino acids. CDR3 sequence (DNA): TGTGCCATCAGCGTCGAACAGGGTTCCTACGAGCAGTACTTC. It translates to CAISVEQGSYEQYF.

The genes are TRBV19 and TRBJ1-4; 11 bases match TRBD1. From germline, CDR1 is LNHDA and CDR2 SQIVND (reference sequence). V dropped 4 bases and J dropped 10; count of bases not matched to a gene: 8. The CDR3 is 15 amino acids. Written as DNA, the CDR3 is TGTGCCAGTAGTACCTGGGACAGGGGGTCAGGAAAACTGTTTTTT. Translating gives CASSTWDRGSGKLFF.